Each of the 13 T cell receptor beta chains below was sequenced from the same sample in a study of identical twins. TCRdb re-analysed the 5' RACE reads in MiXCR, keeping a single row per CDR3 protein. The sample contains 1.5 million to 2 million distinct CDR3 sequences, 32% of which appear only once. The sequenced material came from cord blood. These receptors all come from a newborn girl in good health.

The J gene is TRBJ1-6, the V gene TRBV20-1; 10 positions match TRBD1. With 6 bases clipped from V and 11 bases from J, the junction kept 4 bases outside the gene matches. The CDR3 runs 12 residues. Per germline, CDR1 DFQATT and CDR2 SNEGSKA (reference sequence). The CDR3 region is CSADRGLPPLHF. CDR3 sequence (DNA): TGCAGTGCCGACAGGGGGCTGCCACCCCTCCACTTT.

This clonotype was detected ten times or more. The chain uses TRBV4-2 and TRBJ2-7; D is possibly TRBD1 or TRBD2 (5 bases each). The length of the CDR3 is 16 residues. Germline CDR1 is LGHNA and CDR2 is YNFKEQ. Trimming left V 0 bases short and J 1 base short, with 13 bases between. CDR3 in amino acids: CASSQDRGAMSYEQYF. In nucleotides, the CDR3 is TGTGCCAGCAGCCAAGATCGAGGGGCCATGTCCTACGAGCAGTACTTC.

The chain joins TRBV3-1 to TRBJ1-5; D is uncertain. This CDR3 is built from 16 residues. Germline CDR1 and CDR2: LGHDT and YNNKEL (reference sequence). Between the trimmed V and J ends, which lost 1 base and 7 bases, there was a span of 17 bases. The CDR3 sequence is CASSQGPANLGQPQHF. The CDR3 nucleotides read TGTGCCAGCAGCCAAGGCCCAGCTAACTTAGGGCAGCCCCAGCATTTT.

This clonotype has more than one count but fewer than ten. This chain uses TRBV10-3 with TRBJ1-2, with 9 bases lining up with TRBD1. Germline lookup yields CDR1 ENHRY and CDR2 SYGVKD. With V trimmed by 11 bases and J by 4 bases, 11 bases remained unmatched. This CDR3 has 14 residues. The CDR3, as DNA: TGTGCCTCCTGGTTGGGACAGGGAGGCTATGGCTACACCTTC. Its translation is CASWLGQGGYGYTF.

This clonotype has just one count. The chain combines TRBV18 with TRBJ2-7; 8 positions match TRBD1. The CDR3 length is 15 residues. Per the germline V gene, CDR1 is KGHSH and CDR2 is LQKENI. The CDR3 protein is CASPLAGTGNYEQYF. The CDR3 DNA reads TGTGCGAGCCCACTTGCCGGGACAGGAAACTACGAGCAGTACTTC.

This rearrangement joins TRBV11-2 to TRBJ2-7; 11 nucleotides agree with TRBD2. Germline loops: CDR1 SGHAT, CDR2 FQNNGV. After removal of 4 bases from V and 6 bases from J, the junction contained 5 bases not matched to a gene. The CDR3 spans 14 residues. The CDR3 reads CASSSLAGVLEQYF. The CDR3 DNA follows: TGTGCCAGCAGCTCACTAGCGGGGGTTCTCGAGCAGTACTTC. Full variable domain (remainder filled in from reference TRBV11-2 and TRBJ2-7): EAGVAQSPRYKIIEKRQSVAFWCNPISGHATLYWYQQILGQGPKLLIQFQNNGVVDDSQLPKDRFSAERLKGVDSTLKIQPAKLEDSAVYLCASSSLAGVLEQYFGPGTRLTVT.

The sample holds many counts of this clonotype. The chain couples TRBV27 to TRBJ2-7; 7 bases are shared with TRBD1. The junction had 7 bases not matched to a gene; V was cut back by 6 bases and J by 2 bases. From germline, CDR1 is MNHEY and CDR2 SMNVEV (reference sequence). The CDR3 length is 14 residues. This CDR3 reads CASSETGPPYEQYF. CDR3 nucleotides: TGTGCCAGCAGCGAGACAGGGCCCCCCTACGAGCAGTACTTC.

Many counts were recorded for this clonotype. The J gene is TRBJ2-4, the V gene TRBV15; tentatively, D is TRBD2 (5 bases). The V and J ends lost 2 bases and 6 bases respectively, with 8 bases between them. This CDR3 region has 13 residues. CDR1 and CDR2 (germline): LNHNV, YYDKDF (reference sequence). Here the CDR3 reads CATSRYEGNIQYF. CDR3 bases: TGTGCCACCAGCAGATATGAGGGAAACATTCAGTACTTC.

This clonotype was counted between two and nine times. The chain uses TRBV4-2 and TRBJ1-5; 9 nucleotides agree with TRBD1. This CDR3 spans 16 amino acids. The trim removed 4 bases at V and 0 bases at J, leaving 4 bases unmatched. Germline V gene lookup returns CDR1 LGHNA and CDR2 YNFKEQ. The CDR3 DNA reads as TGTGCCAGCAGCCTCGGGACAGGGAGTAGCAATCAGCCCCAGCATTTT. It specifies CASSLGTGSSNQPQHF.

The chain couples TRBV3-1 to TRBJ2-2, with 7 bases fitting TRBD1. The ends lost 6 bases at V and 3 bases at J; junction bases unmatched: 4. Germline V gene sequence: CDR1 LGHDT, CDR2 YNNKEL (reference sequence). The CDR3 runs 14 residues. The DNA of the CDR3 is TGTGCCAGCAGGAACAGGGGCGACACCGGGGAGCTGTTTTTT. It encodes CASRNRGDTGELFF. The variable domain in full, with the rest retrieved from reference TRBV3-1 and TRBJ2-2, is DTAVSQTPKYLVTQMGNDKSIKCEQNLGHDTMYWYKQDSKKFLKIMFSYNNKELIINETVPNRFSPKSPDKAHLNLHINSLELGDSAVYFCASRNRGDTGELFFGEGSRLTVL.

There are a few counts of this clonotype. The chain is built from TRBV4-2 and TRBJ1-2, with D possibly TRBD1 on 5 matching bases. The CDR3 length is 15 residues. Trimming shortened V by 2 bases and J by 3 bases, and 13 bases separated the two germline ends. The germline V gene has CDR1 LGHNA and CDR2 YNFKEQ. The CDR3 protein is CASSQPQGSYYGYTF. The CDR3 bases are TGTGCCAGCAGCCAACCCCAGGGTTCCTACTATGGCTACACCTTC.

The gene calls are TRBV10-3 and TRBJ2-1; a possible D gene is TRBD1 (5 bases). Germline-derived CDR1 and CDR2 are ENHRY and SYGVKD. The CDR3 runs 13 residues. Trimming removed 10 bases at V and 6 bases at J, with 16 bases between. The CDR3 region is CATKGPSSNEQFF. The CDR3 DNA reads TGTGCCACTAAGGGGCCTTCGTCCAATGAGCAGTTCTTC.

This chain links TRBV3-1 with TRBJ2-7, with a weak D call TRBD2 (5 bases). The CDR3 runs to 15 residues. The germline V gene has CDR1 LGHDT and CDR2 YNNKEL (reference sequence). Trimming cost V 1 base and J 0 bases, with 10 bases left between them. The DNA of the CDR3 is TGTGCCAGCAGCCAAGTCCCCGGGAACTCCTACGAGCAGTACTTC. Translation: CASSQVPGNSYEQYF.